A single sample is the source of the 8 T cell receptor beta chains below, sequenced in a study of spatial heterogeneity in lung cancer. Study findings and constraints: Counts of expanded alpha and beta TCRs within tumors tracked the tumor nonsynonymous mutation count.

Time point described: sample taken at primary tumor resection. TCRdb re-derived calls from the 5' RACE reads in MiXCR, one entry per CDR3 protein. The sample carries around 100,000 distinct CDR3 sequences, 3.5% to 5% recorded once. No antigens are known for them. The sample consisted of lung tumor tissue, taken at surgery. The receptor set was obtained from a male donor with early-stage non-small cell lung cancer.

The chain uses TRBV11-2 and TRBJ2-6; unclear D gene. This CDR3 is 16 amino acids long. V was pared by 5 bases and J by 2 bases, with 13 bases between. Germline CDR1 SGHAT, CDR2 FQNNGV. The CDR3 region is CASSLGPAPGANVLTF. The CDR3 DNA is TGTGCCAGCAGCCTAGGACCCGCCCCTGGGGCCAACGTCCTGACTTTC.

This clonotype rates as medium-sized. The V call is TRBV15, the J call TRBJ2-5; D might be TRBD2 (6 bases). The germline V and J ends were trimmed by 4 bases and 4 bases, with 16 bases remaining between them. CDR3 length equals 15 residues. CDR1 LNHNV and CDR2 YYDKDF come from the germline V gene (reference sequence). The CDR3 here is CATSTGRGSVETQYF. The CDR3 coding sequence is TGTGCCACCAGCACCGGACGGGGGAGTGTAGAGACCCAGTACTTC.

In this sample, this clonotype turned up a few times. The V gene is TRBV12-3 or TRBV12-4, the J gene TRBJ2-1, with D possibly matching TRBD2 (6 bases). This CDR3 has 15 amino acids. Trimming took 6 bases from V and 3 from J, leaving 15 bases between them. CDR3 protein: CASSGGTFRYNEQFF. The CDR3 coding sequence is TGTGCCAGCAGCGGAGGGACGTTCCGCTACAATGAGCAGTTCTTC.

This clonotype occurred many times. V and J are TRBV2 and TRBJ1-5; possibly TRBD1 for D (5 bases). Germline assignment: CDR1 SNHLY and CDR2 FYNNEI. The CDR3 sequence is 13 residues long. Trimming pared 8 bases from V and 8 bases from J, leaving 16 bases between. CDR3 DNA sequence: TGTGCCAGCGCTTGGACACCGGGGGAGCCCCAGCATTTT. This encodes CASAWTPGEPQHF.

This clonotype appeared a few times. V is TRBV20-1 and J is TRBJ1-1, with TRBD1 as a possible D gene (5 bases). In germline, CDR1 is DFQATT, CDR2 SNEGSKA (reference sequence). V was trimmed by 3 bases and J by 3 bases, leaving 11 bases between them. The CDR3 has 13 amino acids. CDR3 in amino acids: CSASRVFYTEAFF. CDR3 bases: TGCAGTGCTAGCAGGGTATTTTACACTGAAGCTTTCTTT.

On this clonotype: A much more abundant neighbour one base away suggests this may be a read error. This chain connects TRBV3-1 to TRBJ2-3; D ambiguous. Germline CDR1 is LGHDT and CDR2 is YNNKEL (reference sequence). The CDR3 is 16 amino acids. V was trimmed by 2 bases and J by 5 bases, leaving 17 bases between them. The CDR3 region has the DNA TGTGCCAGCAGCCAACTGGGTTATTGGTGGCTAGATACGCAGTATTTT. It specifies CASSQLGYWWLDTQYF.

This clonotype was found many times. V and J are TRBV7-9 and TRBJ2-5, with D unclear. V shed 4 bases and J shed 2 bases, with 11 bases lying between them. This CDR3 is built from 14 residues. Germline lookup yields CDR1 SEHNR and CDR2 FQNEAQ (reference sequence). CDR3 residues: CASSSRHLQETQYF. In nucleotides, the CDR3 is TGTGCCAGCAGCTCCCGACATCTTCAAGAGACCCAGTACTTC.

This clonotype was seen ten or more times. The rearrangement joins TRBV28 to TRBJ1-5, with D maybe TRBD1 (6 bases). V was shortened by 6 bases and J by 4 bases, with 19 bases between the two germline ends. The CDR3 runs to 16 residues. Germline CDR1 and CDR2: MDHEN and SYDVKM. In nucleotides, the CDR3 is TGTGCCAGCAGCCATGTGGACAGAATCGGAAATCAGCCCCAGCATTTT. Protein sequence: CASSHVDRIGNQPQHF.